The present T cell receptor (beta chain) was sequenced within a study of graft-versus-host responses after intestinal transplantation. Background on the study: Transplantation in recipients was multivisceral, liver-intestinal, or isolated intestinal. Among the recipients, all got anti-thymocyte globulin induction and then tacrolimus and steroids for around three years.

The protocol was immunoSEQ multiplex PCR, while the TCRdb copy is restricted to in-frame clones and leaves out a portion. Found here are around 69,000 clones, around 90% of them singletons; the top ten hold 4%. Germline-derived CDR1 and CDR2 are MNHNS and SASEGT. V lost 3 bases to trimming and J lost 2 bases, with 11 bases between them. CDR3 length: 14 residues. With regard to this clone: Its antigen is currently unknown.

Whole-study findings and limits: Graft-donor T cell macrochimerism in patients accompanied high graft-versus-host to host-versus-graft clonal ratios in allografts.

The input for sequencing was unstimulated CD8+ T cells sorted from spleen or lymph node cells, taken before transplant. This clonotype was obtained from a human donor who was the organ donor for an intestinal transplant. V gene TRBV6-1 combines with J gene TRBJ2-7; possibly TRBD2 for D (5 bases). The CDR3 protein is CASSDRGLPYEQYV. For the CDR3, the DNA is TGTGCCAGCAGTGACAGAGGGTTGCCCTACGAGCAGTACGTC.